The rows below give T cell receptor beta chains drawn from one sample of a study of blood T cell repertoires in COVID-19. Produced via immunoSEQ multiplex PCR; TCRdb's table is partial and in-frame only. The sample yields nearly 200,000 clones, 84% seen once. Sequencing used peripheral blood. These TCRs come from a human donor in a cohort sampled during active COVID-19. Each CDR3 is given with its conserved first and last residue. The D gene is left open where the match is weak. Where a row states a size, it is once, few, many or the class of an expanded clone; other rows omit it.

>TRBV7-9|TRBJ2-3|TRBD2|.
TGTGCCAGCAGCTTAGGGGCGGGGAGGGCCGTTGAGACAGATACGCAGTATTTT
CASSLGAGRAVETDTQYF
>TRBV6-1|TRBJ1-6|.|.
TGTGCCAGCAGTGAAGATAGACTCTCACCCCTCCACTTT
CASSEDRLSPLHF
>TRBV28|TRBJ1-1|TRBD1|.
TGTGCCAGCAGGGGGACAGGGGTTCGCCCTGAAGCTTTCTTT
CASRGTGVRPEAFF
>TRBV6-5|TRBJ1-6|TRBD1|.
TGTGCCAGCAGTAGGGGACAGGGGGATTCACCCCTCCACTTT
CASSRGQGDSPLHF
>TRBV5-1|TRBJ2-3|.|once
TGCGCCAGCAGTTTCCAGGGTGGGGGCACAGATACGCAGTATTTT
CASSFQGGGTDTQYF
>TRBV4-2|TRBJ2-5|TRBD2|.
TGTGCCAGCAGCATCACGGGAGGACCTAATGGGTTCCAAGAGACCCAGTACTTC
CASSITGGPNGFQETQYF
>TRBV12-3/TRBV12-4|TRBJ2-5|TRBD2|.
TGTGCCAGCAAGGGACTAGTGGGAGAGACCCAGTACTTC
CASKGLVGETQYF
>TRBV6-5|TRBJ2-5|TRBD1|.
TGTGCCAGCAGTTTCACCGGGACAGCAACTATCGCCCAGTACTTC
CASSFTGTATIAQYF
>TRBV29-1|TRBJ2-7|TRBD1|.
TGCAGCGTCAGGGACAGTGTACTCTCCGAGCAGTACTTC
CSVRDSVLSEQYF
>TRBV5-1|TRBJ2-3|.|.
TGCGCCAGCAGCTTGGTGGGAGACCGCACAGATACGCAGTATTTT
CASSLVGDRTDTQYF
>TRBV30|TRBJ1-2|.|.
TGTGCCTGGAGATCTGCGGGGGGCGGTGGCTACACCTTC
CAWRSAGGGGYTF
>TRBV7-7|TRBJ2-5|.|.
TGTGCTAGCAGCTTAAGGGCCGGGATCCAAGAGACCCAGTACTTC
CASSLRAGIQETQYF
>TRBV7-6|TRBJ2-7|TRBD1|.
TGTGCCAGCAGCGATTCCGGGACAGGGCTCTACGAGCAGTACTTC
CASSDSGTGLYEQYF
>TRBV9|TRBJ2-3|TRBD2|.
TGTGCCAGCAGCGCACTAGCGTCAACAGATACGCAGTATTTT
CASSALASTDTQYF
>TRBV18|TRBJ1-3|.|.
TGTGCCAGCTCAGATCTCAGTTACTCTGGAAACACCATATATTTT
CASSDLSYSGNTIYF
>TRBV6-5|TRBJ1-2|.|.
TGTGCCAGCAGTCAACCTACAAGACAGGTCTATGGCTACACCTTC
CASSQPTRQVYGYTF
>TRBV12-3/TRBV12-4|TRBJ1-1|TRBD1|.
TGTGCCAGCAGTTTAGCTTCGGACAGGGCCGCTTTCTTT
CASSLASDRAAFF
>TRBV28|TRBJ1-1|.|once
TGTGCCAGCACGAGTAAGACGGGTGTGAACACTGAAGCTTTCTTT
CASTSKTGVNTEAFF
>TRBV2|TRBJ1-2|.|many
TGTGCCAGCAGGGACCTCTTTAGCGTCGACGGCTACACCTTC
CASRDLFSVDGYTF
>TRBV6-1|TRBJ1-1|.|.
TGTGCCAGCAGTGAACGAGCTCAGAACACTGAAGCTTTCTTT
CASSERAQNTEAFF
>TRBV21-1|TRBJ2-1|.|.
TGTGCCAGCAGCCAGGGACTAGCGGGAGGGCCCTCAAACAATGAGCAGTTCTTC
CASSQGLAGGPSNNEQFF
>TRBV5-1|TRBJ2-2|TRBD1|once
TGCGCCAGCAGCCCGGGACAGAGCAACACCGGGGAGCTGTTTTTT
CASSPGQSNTGELFF
>TRBV7-9|TRBJ1-2|TRBD1|.
TGTGCCAGCAGCCCCGACAGGGCCTATGGCTACACCTTC
CASSPDRAYGYTF
>TRBV28|TRBJ2-7|.|.
TGTGCCAGCATCTTTCAGGGTAGCTCAACCTTC
CASIFQGSSTF
>TRBV5-1|TRBJ2-5|TRBD1|.
TGCGCCAGCAGCCCTGGACAGGGCCAAGAGACCCAGTACTTC
CASSPGQGQETQYF
>TRBV6-5|TRBJ1-2|TRBD1|.
TGTGCCAGCAAAGGGACAGTCTATGGCTACACCTTC
CASKGTVYGYTF
>TRBV18|TRBJ2-6|.|.
TGTGCCAGCTCACCGATCCTTTATATAAGGGGCTCTGGGGCCAACGTCCTGACTTTC
CASSPILYIRGSGANVLTF
>TRBV6-6|TRBJ1-1|.|.
TGTGCCAGCAGTTACCCCCGGGGAGAAGCTTTCTTT
CASSYPRGEAFF
>TRBV7-8|TRBJ2-7|TRBD2|.
TGTGCCAGCAGCTTTCTTAGCGGGAGAATTTACGAGCAGTACTTC
CASSFLSGRIYEQYF
>TRBV4-1|TRBJ2-1|TRBD1|.
TGCGCCAGCAGCTGGGACAGGGGTGACAATGAGCAGTTCTTC
CASSWDRGDNEQFF
>TRBV9|TRBJ2-1|TRBD1|.
TGTGCCAGCAGCGTAGAGGTCGCGGGACAGGGTGGCAATGAGCAGTTCTTC
CASSVEVAGQGGNEQFF
>TRBV2|TRBJ1-5|.|.
TGTGCCAGCAGTAGGACAGATAGCAATCAGCCCCAGCATTTT
CASSRTDSNQPQHF
>TRBV7-2|TRBJ2-3|.|.
TGTGCCAGCAGCGTGGGGGCGAGGGGGACAGATACGCAGTATTTT
CASSVGARGTDTQYF
>TRBV18|TRBJ2-6|TRBD1|.
TGTGCCAGCTCAATCGACAGGGGAGCAGGTGGGGCCAACGTCCTGACTTTC
CASSIDRGAGGANVLTF
>TRBV6-5|TRBJ2-3|.|.
TGTGCCAGCATGGTTTCAGGGGTAGATACGCAGTATTTT
CASMVSGVDTQYF
>TRBV7-9|TRBJ1-2|TRBD1|few
TGTGCCAGCAGCCAACGGACAGGAACCAACTATGGCTACACCTTC
CASSQRTGTNYGYTF
>TRBV3-1/TRBV3-2|TRBJ1-5|.|once
TGTGCCAGCAGCCACTCGGGGGGCTCCAAGGGGCCCCAGCATTTT
CASSHSGGSKGPQHF
>TRBV19|TRBJ1-1|TRBD1|.
TGTGCCAGTAGCGACAGGGGGCCGTCGGAACCCCTATCTGAAGCTTTCTTT
CASSDRGPSEPLSEAFF
>TRBV19|TRBJ1-2|.|.
TGTGCCAGTAGTATAGGCACGGCTAACTATGGCTACACCTTC
CASSIGTANYGYTF
>TRBV5-5|TRBJ1-2|TRBD1|once
TGTGCCAGCAGCTCCATGGGGACAGGCGTGGGTGGCTACACCTTC
CASSSMGTGVGGYTF
>TRBV14|TRBJ2-3|.|.
TGTGCCAGCAGCCAAGGGTCGGGACTGCGCACAGATACGCAGTATTTT
CASSQGSGLRTDTQYF
>TRBV7-2|TRBJ1-1|.|.
TGTGCCAGCAGCTTAGTCAGGCAGACCGTTGAAGCTTTCTTT
CASSLVRQTVEAFF
>TRBV11-2|TRBJ2-7|TRBD2|.
TGTGCCAGCAGCCTTACGTACCGGGACTACTACGAGCAGTACTTC
CASSLTYRDYYEQYF
>TRBV14|TRBJ1-1|.|.
TGTGCCAGGATCAGCGAAGAAGCTTTCTTT
CARISEEAFF
>TRBV29-1|TRBJ1-2|TRBD1|once
TGCAGCGTTGACCCATCAGGACAGGCTTCCTATGGCTACACCTTC
CSVDPSGQASYGYTF
>TRBV5-1|TRBJ2-1|TRBD2|.
TGCGCCAGCAGCTTAGCGGGAGACTCCTACAATGAGCAGTTCTTC
CASSLAGDSYNEQFF
>TRBV5-1|TRBJ1-1|.|few
TGCGCCAGCAGGGGCAGTTTGAACACTGAAGCTTTCTTT
CASRGSLNTEAFF
>TRBV18|TRBJ1-1|TRBD1|.
TGTGCCAGCTCACTTAGACAGGGAGGAGAGGGCACTGAAGCTTTCTTT
CASSLRQGGEGTEAFF
>TRBV5-1|TRBJ2-1|.|.
TGCGCCAGCAGCGCGTCAGGGTTGGGCGATGAGCAGTTCTTC
CASSASGLGDEQFF
>TRBV11-2|TRBJ1-5|.|.
TGTGCCAGCAGCTGGCAGACAGATCAGCCCCAGCATTTT
CASSWQTDQPQHF
>TRBV4-2|TRBJ1-4|TRBD1|.
TGTGCCAGCAGCCAGGACAGGGGCGAAAAACTGTTTTTT
CASSQDRGEKLFF